These 31 T cell receptor beta chains originate from one sample sequenced in a study of a mutant IDH1 vaccine in newly diagnosed glioma. Time point given: week 11, during vaccination. One vaccine dose held 300 ug of mutant IDH1 20-mer peptide and came with topical imiquimod. Profiling relied on immunoSEQ multiplex PCR, and the TCRdb table lists in-frame clones only, not all of them. The data hold tens of thousands of clones, with about three quarters observed a single time. Their cognate antigens are unknown. Sequences were derived from peripheral blood mononuclear cells (PBMCs), sampled from a glioma patient whose treatment included an IDH1 peptide vaccine. These receptors all come from a man between 18 and 29 years old with glioma. Some clones in this sample may be carry-over from other donors' samples.

The chain joins TRBV6-5 to TRBJ1-5; the D is unclear. The germline V gene encodes CDR1 MNHEY and CDR2 SVGAGI. This CDR3 is 13 amino acids long. V was trimmed by 0 bases and J by 5 bases, leaving 5 bases between them. The CDR3 loop is CASSYSSDQPQHF. The CDR3, as DNA: TGTGCCAGCAGTTACTCAAGTGATCAGCCCCAGCATTTT.

V usage is TRBV2 and J usage is TRBJ2-1; D not resolved. Germline CDR1 reads SNHLY; CDR2 reads FYNNEI. The CDR3 loop spans 14 amino acids. V was trimmed by 10 bases and J by 0 bases, leaving 13 bases between them. CDR3 sequence reads: CAIETSSSYNEQFF. The CDR3, as DNA: TGTGCCATCGAGACTTCAAGCTCCTACAATGAGCAGTTCTTC.

V gene TRBV19 combines with J gene TRBJ2-7, with D maybe TRBD2 (5 bases). The ends were cut back, 5 bases at V and 5 bases at J, with 13 bases in the middle. The CDR3 is made up of 13 amino acids. CDR1 and CDR2 (germline): LNHDA, SQIVND (reference sequence). In DNA, the CDR3 is TGTGCCAGTAGTTTTGACCTCGGGAACGAGCAGTACTTC. This gives the protein CASSFDLGNEQYF.

The chain carries TRBV7-9 and TRBJ1-1; no firm D call. The germline V gene encodes CDR1 SEHNR and CDR2 FQNEAQ (reference sequence). The CDR3 contains 12 residues. V lost 5 bases and J lost 4, with 8 bases in between. CDR3 nucleotides: TGTGCCAGCAGCCTACACACCACTGAAGCTTTCTTT. Amino acid sequence: CASSLHTTEAFF. Drawing the rest from reference TRBV7-9 and TRBJ1-1, the complete variable domain is DTGVSQNPRHKITKRGQNVTFRCDPISEHNRLYWYRQTLGQGPEFLTYFQNEAQLEKSRLLSDRFSAERPKGSFSTLEIQRTEQGDSAMYLCASSLHTTEAFFGQGTRLTVV.

This rearrangement joins TRBV4-3 to TRBJ2-7, with 10 bases lining up with TRBD1. This CDR3 spans 15 amino acids. Germline CDR1 and CDR2: LGHNA and YSLEER. V lost 0 bases, J lost 3 bases, and 2 bases stayed unmatched. CDR3 region: CASSQDRTGGYEQYF. The CDR3 DNA reads TGCGCCAGCAGCCAAGATAGGACAGGGGGCTACGAGCAGTACTTC.

The sample holds one count of this clone. This rearrangement joins TRBV12-5 to TRBJ1-1, with TRBD1 matching 10 bases. Looked up from germline, CDR1 is LGHNT and CDR2 is FRNRAP. Trimming removed 5 bases from V and 8 bases from J; junction bases left unmatched: 2. This CDR3 contains 12 residues. The CDR3 loop reads CASGRDRGEAFF. CDR3 DNA: TGTGCTAGTGGTCGGGACAGGGGAGAAGCTTTCTTT. The entire variable domain, with the rest obtained from reference TRBV12-5 and TRBJ1-1, is as follows: DARVTQTPRHKVTEMGQEVTMRCQPILGHNTVFWYRQTMMQGLELLAYFRNRAPLDDSGMPKDRFSAEMPDATLATLKIQPSEPRDSAVYFCASGRDRGEAFFGQGTRLTVV.

In the case of this clone: One junction end disagrees with the germline gene, perhaps due to a read error. The chain is built from TRBV7-7 and TRBJ1-6; D unresolved. CDR3 length equals 13 residues. Germline V gene lookup returns CDR1 SSHAT and CDR2 FNYEAQ (reference sequence). The CDR3 bases are TGTGCTAGCAGCTTAGAAGCGGGTTCACCCCTCCACTTT. Its protein product is CASSLEAGSPLHF. The full variable domain, in which reference TRBV7-7 and TRBJ1-6 provide the parts outside the CDR3, is GAGVSQSPRYKVTKRGQDVTLRCDPISSHATLYWYQQALGQGPEFLTYFNYEAQPDKSGLPSDRFSAERPEGSISTLTIQRTEQRDSAMYRCASSLEAGSPLHFGNGTRLTVT.

This clone has only a few counts. The chain joins TRBV18 to TRBJ1-4; possibly TRBD1 for D (5 bases). Germline V CDR1 and CDR2: KGHSH, LQKENI. Trimming cost V 2 bases and J 5 bases, with 18 bases left between them. This CDR3 comprises 17 residues. The CDR3 reads CASSPINQGALNEKLFF. The DNA of the CDR3 is TGTGCCAGCTCACCAATAAACCAGGGCGCGTTAAATGAAAAACTGTTTTTT.

The chain couples TRBV5-1 to TRBJ2-6; D gene unclear. CDR1 and CDR2 from the germline V gene are SGHRS and YFSETQ. Between the trimmed V and J ends, which lost 0 bases and 4 bases, there was a span of 11 bases. The CDR3 runs 16 residues. CDR3 amino acids: CASSLDVVPGANVLTF. For the CDR3, the DNA is TGCGCCAGCAGCTTGGATGTGGTTCCCGGGGCCAACGTCCTGACTTTC.

This chain connects TRBV27 to TRBJ2-1; 8 bases align to TRBD2. The germline gives CDR1 MNHEY, CDR2 SMNVEV (reference sequence). The J segment lost 0 bases and the V segment lost 5 bases, leaving 6 bases of the junction unmatched. There are 16 residues in the CDR3. As DNA, the CDR3 is TGTGCCAGCAGTCCCGAGCGGGGGAGCTCCTACAATGAGCAGTTCTTC. It translates to CASSPERGSSYNEQFF.

The table lists this clone with a count of one. This chain links TRBV28 with TRBJ2-7, with no clear D. CDR1 and CDR2 from the germline V gene are MDHEN and SYDVKM. Trimming left V 3 bases short and J 0 bases short, with 6 bases between. The CDR3 is made up of 13 amino acids. CDR3 nucleotides: TGTGCCAGCAGTTTCCACCCCTCCTACGAGCAGTACTTC. The encoded protein is CASSFHPSYEQYF.

The V and J genes are TRBV7-9 and TRBJ1-5; D possibly corresponds to TRBD1 (5 bases). Germline V gene data show CDR1 as SEHNR and CDR2 as FQNEAQ (reference sequence). This CDR3 comprises 13 residues. The germline V and J ends were trimmed by 5 bases and 2 bases, with 7 bases remaining between them. CDR3 loop: CASSRGGNQPQHF. CDR3 sequence (DNA): TGTGCCAGCAGCAGGGGCGGCAATCAGCCCCAGCATTTT.

This sequence joins TRBV7-2 and TRBJ2-5; D call uncertain. The J call may be wrong; the DNA end is better matched by TRBJ2-7. Germline-derived CDR1 and CDR2 are SGHTA and FQGNSA. This CDR3 has 16 amino acids. CDR3 nucleotides: TGTGCCAGCAGCTTACAGCTTTTCTCCGAGGTCTACGAGCAGTACTTC. It translates to CASSLQLFSEVYEQYF.

This chain links TRBV18 with TRBJ1-3; no definite D call. Germline-derived CDR1 and CDR2 are KGHSH and LQKENI. The ends were cut back, 6 bases at V and 0 bases at J, with 12 bases in the middle. CDR3 length: 15 residues. Here the CDR3 reads CASSLPGSSGNTIYF. Written as DNA, the CDR3 is TGTGCCAGCTCTCTCCCGGGTAGCTCTGGAAACACCATATATTTT.

The chain joins TRBV12-5 to TRBJ2-5; D tentatively reads TRBD1 or TRBD2 (6 bases each). Trimming cost V 9 bases and J 8 bases, with 19 bases left between them. Germline lookup yields CDR1 LGHNT and CDR2 FRNRAP. The CDR3 totals 13 residues. CDR3 coding DNA: TGTGCTAGCAGCGGACAGTGGGGGGAAACCCAGTACTTC. Its protein is CASSGQWGETQYF.

V is TRBV7-9 and J is TRBJ1-5; 7 nucleotides match TRBD1. Losses at the gene ends were 5 bases for V and 0 bases for J; bases not matched to a gene: 4. CDR1 is SEHNR, CDR2 FQNEAQ, per germline (reference sequence). CDR3 length equals 15 residues. DNA for the CDR3: TGTGCCAGCAGCCCGACAGGGTCTAGCAATCAGCCCCAGCATTTT. Translation gives CASSPTGSSNQPQHF.

The V gene is TRBV19, the J gene TRBJ1-2, with 8 bases lining up with TRBD1. The germline V gene encodes CDR1 LNHDA and CDR2 SQIVND (reference sequence). V lost 4 bases, J lost 7 bases, and 2 bases stayed unmatched. The length of the CDR3 is 12 residues. The DNA of the CDR3 is TGTGCCAGTAGTAGGACAGGGTTTGGCTACACCTTC. Protein product: CASSRTGFGYTF.

The J gene is TRBJ2-3, the V gene TRBV29-1; D gene ambiguous. CDR1 and CDR2 (germline): SQVTM, ANQGSEA. V dropped 4 bases and J dropped 2 bases, with 10 bases sitting between them. The CDR3 contains 13 residues. The CDR3: CSVGRLFTDTQYF. CDR3 DNA: TGCAGCGTTGGGCGGCTATTCACAGATACGCAGTATTTT.

The chain combines TRBV19 with TRBJ2-7, with unresolved D. V was clipped by 4 bases and J by 3 bases, with 13 bases between them. CDR3 size: 14 residues. The germline V gene encodes CDR1 LNHDA and CDR2 SQIVND (reference sequence). The CDR3 region is CASSSDSRIYEQYF. CDR3 coding DNA: TGTGCCAGTAGTAGCGACTCCCGAATCTACGAGCAGTACTTC.

This chain joins TRBV9 and TRBJ2-3, with 14 bases that match TRBD2. CDR1 and CDR2 from the germline V gene are SGDLS and YYNGEE. After removal of 5 bases from V and 2 bases from J, the junction contained 7 bases not matched to a gene. There are 17 residues in the CDR3. DNA of the CDR3: TGTGCCAGCAGTGGGGGGACTAGCGGGGGAAACACAGATACGCAGTATTTT. Translation gives CASSGGTSGGNTDTQYF.

This chain connects TRBV28 to TRBJ2-4; D may be TRBD2 (7 bases). Germline CDR1 MDHEN, CDR2 SYDVKM. Trimming took off 5 bases at V and 0 bases at J, with 14 bases between the two ends. There are 16 residues in the CDR3. CDR3 DNA sequence: TGTGCCAGCAGTAGTGGGGGGGCACTAGCCAAAAACATTCAGTACTTC. It codes for CASSSGGALAKNIQYF.

This clone has just a few counts. The chain links TRBV7-3 to TRBJ1-1; D is perhaps TRBD1 (5 bases). Germline V lookup: CDR1 SGHTA, CDR2 FQGTGA. V lost 7 bases and J lost 0, with 9 bases in between. The CDR3 has 13 residues. The CDR3 spells CASKTEMNTEAFF. The CDR3 nucleotides are TGTGCCAGCAAGACAGAAATGAACACTGAAGCTTTCTTT.

The V and J genes are TRBV6-1 and TRBJ2-6, with D unresolved. V gave up 8 bases and J gave up 0 bases, with 8 bases separating them. Germline CDR1 MNHNS, CDR2 SASEGT. The CDR3 has 14 amino acids. CDR3: CASHRTSGANVLTF. The DNA for the CDR3 is TGTGCCAGCCATCGGACCTCTGGGGCCAACGTCCTGACTTTC.

The chain joins TRBV5-1 to TRBJ2-7, with D tentatively TRBD1 or TRBD2 (5 bases each). V lost 0 bases, J lost 3 bases, and 13 bases lay in between. Germline V gene sequence: CDR1 SGHRS, CDR2 YFSETQ. The CDR3 totals 15 residues. Written as DNA, the CDR3 is TGCGCCAGCAGCTTGGCCGGGGACGGATACTACGAGCAGTACTTC. Its protein product is CASSLAGDGYYEQYF.

The CDR3 DNA is TGTGCCAGCAGTCGCGATTCCGGTAGCGAGCAGTACTTC. Translated: CASSRDSGSEQYF. This chain connects TRBV2 to TRBJ2-7; D not resolved. This CDR3 has 13 residues. V was pared by 5 bases and J by 6 bases, with 14 bases between. Germline CDR1 reads SNHLY; CDR2 reads FYNNEI.

This clone was seen only a few times. The chain links TRBV7-8 to TRBJ1-5; 7 bases align to TRBD1. This CDR3 spans 15 amino acids. With 5 bases clipped from V and 6 bases from J, the junction kept 10 bases outside the gene matches. The germline CDR1 and CDR2 sequences are SGHVS and FQNEAQ. The CDR3 spells CASSRADRDGQPQHF. The CDR3 DNA reads as TGTGCCAGCAGCCGAGCTGACAGGGATGGTCAGCCCCAGCATTTT.

The genes are TRBV27 and TRBJ2-6, with D uncertain. V was shortened by 7 bases and J by 2 bases, with 9 bases between the two germline ends. Germline-derived CDR1 and CDR2 are MNHEY and SMNVEV (reference sequence). This CDR3 is built from 14 residues. The CDR3 coding sequence is TGTGCCAGCACCCCGATAACTGGGGCCAACGTCCTGACTTTC. Amino acids: CASTPITGANVLTF.

The chain carries TRBV5-1 and TRBJ1-6; 8 bases fit TRBD1. The CDR3 is 15 residues long. V gave up 9 bases and J gave up 5 bases; unmatched junction bases: 10. Germline values: CDR1 SGHRS, CDR2 YFSETQ. The CDR3 sequence is CATKQRTGNNSPLHF. DNA for the CDR3: TGCGCCACTAAGCAGCGGACAGGGAATAATTCACCCCTCCACTTT. The full variable domain, its missing parts supplied by reference TRBV5-1 and TRBJ1-6, is KAGVTQTPRYLIKTRGQQVTLSCSPISGHRSVSWYQQTPGQGLQFLFEYFSETQRNKGNFPGRFSGRQFSNSRSEMNVSTLELGDSALYLCATKQRTGNNSPLHFGNGTRLTVT.

The table lists this clone with a few counts. This chain uses TRBV11-2 with TRBJ1-5; no reliable D call. This CDR3 has 16 amino acids. V lost 1 base and J lost 2, with 12 bases in between. Looked up from germline, CDR1 is SGHAT and CDR2 is FQNNGV. CDR3: CASSLGVVGRNQPQHF. CDR3 sequence (DNA): TGTGCCAGCAGCTTAGGGGTAGTGGGCCGCAATCAGCCCCAGCATTTT.

The chain uses TRBV6-5 and TRBJ2-5; no firm D call. Trimming removed 2 bases at V and 6 bases at J, with 13 bases between. Germline CDR1 and CDR2: MNHEY and SVGAGI. This CDR3 contains 14 residues. This CDR3 reads CASSYTPSTQTQYF. The CDR3 DNA is TGTGCCAGCAGTTACACCCCAAGTACACAGACCCAGTACTTC.

V and J are TRBV27 and TRBJ2-1, with D possibly matching TRBD2 (6 bases). Germline loops: CDR1 MNHEY, CDR2 SMNVEV (reference sequence). V gave up 7 bases and J gave up 6 bases, with 19 bases separating them. The CDR3 sequence is 15 residues long. The CDR3, as DNA: TGTGCCAGCACTCTCGGGGGAATTGGGGTCAATGAGCAGTTCTTC. Protein: CASTLGGIGVNEQFF.